The 18 T cell receptor beta chains below come from one sample, sequenced in a study of CD8+ T cells in alopecia areata. Sequencing relied on a cDNA template that was reverse transcribed from extracted RNA. The method was immunoSEQ multiplex PCR; TCRdb's version includes in-frame clones alone and lacks a portion of them. The sample includes 150,000 to 200,000 clones, roughly 59% of them seen just once. The source material was CD4+ T cells sorted from blood, sampled at week 0. These receptor sequences come from a human donor with alopecia areata.

The J gene is TRBJ2-1, the V gene TRBV2, with no clear D. The germline V and J ends were trimmed by 6 bases and 5 bases, with 17 bases remaining between them. The CDR3 runs 15 residues. CDR1 is SNHLY, CDR2 FYNNEI, per germline. CDR3 protein: CASRNVLARDNEQFF. The CDR3 coding sequence is TGTGCCAGCAGAAACGTCCTCGCCCGGGACAATGAGCAGTTCTTC. Looking up the rest from reference TRBV2 and TRBJ2-1 gives the full variable domain: EPEVTQTPSHQVTQMGQEVILRCVPISNHLYFYWYRQILGQKVEFLVSFYNNEISEKSEIFDDQFSVERPDGSNFTLKIRSTKLEDSAMYFCASRNVLARDNEQFFGPGTRLTVL.

This clone showed up just a few times. The chain carries TRBV4-3 and TRBJ2-7; unclear D gene. CDR1 and CDR2 from the germline V gene are LGHNA and YSLEER. V lost 0 bases and J lost 3, with 9 bases in between. The CDR3 totals 14 residues. The CDR3 DNA reads as TGCGCCAGCAGCCAAGATCCTAGGAACTACGAGCAGTACTTC. It yields the protein CASSQDPRNYEQYF.

The chain joins TRBV2 to TRBJ1-4, with D unresolved. V lost 3 bases to trimming and J lost 0 bases, with 11 bases between them. The CDR3 spans 16 residues. Per the germline V gene, CDR1 is SNHLY and CDR2 is FYNNEI. The CDR3 spells CASSEHPPATNEKLFF. Written as DNA, the CDR3 is TGTGCCAGCAGTGAGCATCCCCCAGCAACTAATGAAAAACTGTTTTTT.

This chain joins TRBV13 and TRBJ2-7; D not resolved. CDR1 is PRHDT, CDR2 FYEKMQ, per germline (reference sequence). The CDR3 loop spans 14 amino acids. V shed 3 bases and J shed 3 bases, with 12 bases lying between them. DNA of the CDR3: TGTGCCAGCAGCTTCCGGGCAGGCCACTACGAGCAGTACTTC. Its protein is CASSFRAGHYEQYF.

This clone occurred a few times. This rearrangement joins TRBV29-1 to TRBJ1-4; 9 nucleotides match TRBD1. Germline lookup yields CDR1 SQVTM and CDR2 ANQGSEA. Trimming removed 7 bases from V and 8 bases from J; junction bases left unmatched: 8. The CDR3 loop spans 13 amino acids. The CDR3 sequence: CSAEGTGSEKLFF. The DNA for the CDR3 is TGCAGCGCCGAAGGGACAGGGAGCGAAAAACTGTTTTTT. Full variable domain (missing parts from reference TRBV29-1 and TRBJ1-4): SAVISQKPSRDICQRGTSLTIQCQVDSQVTMMFWYRQQPGQSLTLIATANQGSEATYESGFVIDKFPISRPNLTFSTLTVSNMSPEDSSIYLCSAEGTGSEKLFFGSGTQLSVL.

The rearrangement links TRBV5-6 to TRBJ1-2; 7 nucleotides line up with TRBD1. Germline V CDR1 and CDR2: SGHDT, YYEEEE. The CDR3 totals 16 residues. Trimming cost V 4 bases and J 8 bases; bases outside gene matches: 17. The CDR3 region is CASSLEDRAGGKGYTF. The CDR3 DNA is TGTGCCAGCAGCCTCGAAGATAGGGCAGGGGGAAAAGGCTACACCTTC.

This clone occurred a few times. The chain is built from TRBV5-4 and TRBJ1-5; D is perhaps TRBD1 (6 bases). Trimming shortened V by 2 bases and J by 4 bases, and 10 bases separated the two germline ends. The CDR3 has 14 residues. Germline V gene data show CDR1 as SGHNT and CDR2 as YYREEE (reference sequence). The CDR3 DNA reads TGTGCCAGCAGCTTACCAGGGGAAAATCAGCCCCAGCATTTT. Translation: CASSLPGENQPQHF.

The sample holds a few counts of this clone. V and J are TRBV29-1 and TRBJ1-1; D not certain. The CDR3 is 13 amino acids. CDR1 and CDR2 from the germline V gene are SQVTM and ANQGSEA. The V end was cut by 6 bases, the J end by 1 base, with 12 bases between. This CDR3 is CSVLRTANTEAFF. The CDR3 coding sequence is TGCAGCGTCCTTCGGACGGCGAACACTGAAGCTTTCTTT.

The chain couples TRBV2 to TRBJ2-3; 8 positions match TRBD1. Looked up from germline, CDR1 is SNHLY and CDR2 is FYNNEI. CDR3 size: 15 residues. V shed 6 bases, J shed 3 bases, and the junction held 8 bases outside the gene matches. The CDR3 DNA is TGTGCCAGCAGCTTGGGCAGGGGGCCTACAGATACGCAGTATTTT. Protein product: CASSLGRGPTDTQYF.

This clone was counted a few times. In DNA, the CDR3 is TGCAGCGTTGGATCACTAGCGGGCTACGAGCAGTACTTC. Translating it yields CSVGSLAGYEQYF. The V gene is TRBV29-1, the J gene TRBJ2-7; 9 positions match TRBD2. V lost 4 bases and J lost 3; bases outside the gene matches: 4. The CDR3 is 13 residues long. Per the germline V gene, CDR1 is SQVTM and CDR2 is ANQGSEA.

This chain connects TRBV20-1 to TRBJ1-2; D not certain. V lost 6 bases and J 7 bases, leaving 12 bases between the germline ends. This CDR3 region has 11 residues. In germline, CDR1 is DFQATT, CDR2 SNEGSKA (reference sequence). CDR3 bases: TGCAGTGCCACCGGGGATATTGGCTACACCTTC. Its translation is CSATGDIGYTF.

This clone was detected only once. The chain recombines TRBV29-1 with TRBJ1-1; 7 nucleotides agree with TRBD1. Germline assignment: CDR1 SQVTM and CDR2 ANQGSEA. J gave up 4 bases and V 6 bases, and 5 bases lay outside the gene matches. There are 12 residues in the CDR3. CDR3: CSVLTGPTEAFF. The DNA of the CDR3 is TGCAGCGTGTTGACAGGGCCCACTGAAGCTTTCTTT.

This rearrangement joins TRBV30 to TRBJ1-1; 8 nucleotides align to TRBD1. The CDR3 runs 13 residues. Germline V gene lookup returns CDR1 GTSNPN and CDR2 SVGIG (reference sequence). Unmatched junction bases numbered 4, after V lost 6 bases and J lost 1 base. For the CDR3, the DNA is TGTGCCTGCTCGGGACAGGCGAACACTGAAGCTTTCTTT. It specifies CACSGQANTEAFF.

The CDR3 loop reads CAWNRGKTEAFF. In DNA form, the CDR3 reads TGTGCCTGGAACCGGGGGAAGACTGAAGCTTTCTTT. This sequence joins TRBV30 and TRBJ1-1; D is perhaps TRBD1 (5 bases). The length of the CDR3 is 12 residues. Germline V lookup: CDR1 GTSNPN, CDR2 SVGIG (reference sequence). V was cut by 4 bases and J by 5 bases, with 11 bases left in between.

The chain uses TRBV15 and TRBJ1-4, with D possibly TRBD1 on 6 matching bases. The germline V gene has CDR1 LNHNV and CDR2 YYDKDF (reference sequence). This CDR3 is built from 16 residues. Trimming removed 3 bases at V and 0 bases at J, with 11 bases between. In DNA form, the CDR3 reads TGTGCCACCAGCAGGGGCCCAGGGGCAACTAATGAAAAACTGTTTTTT. Translating gives CATSRGPGATNEKLFF.

The CDR3 nucleotides read TGCAGCGACTGGGACAGGGGAACTGAGCAGTTCTTC. This translates into CSDWDRGTEQFF. The V call is TRBV29-1, the J call TRBJ2-1; 10 bases agree with TRBD1. CDR1 is SQVTM and CDR2 is ANQGSEA in the germline V gene. Trimming removed 7 bases from V and 9 bases from J; junction bases left unmatched: 6. CDR3 size: 12 residues.

The rearrangement uses TRBV19 and TRBJ1-6; D is unclear. This CDR3 is built from 12 residues. Trimming stripped 6 bases from V and 7 bases from J, with 7 bases between. Germline CDR1 and CDR2: LNHDA and SQIVND (reference sequence). The CDR3 DNA follows: TGTGCCAGTAGGGAGTCCAATTCACCCCTCCACTTT. As protein: CASRESNSPLHF.

This chain uses TRBV7-3 with TRBJ2-5; tentatively, D is TRBD1 or TRBD2 (5 bases each). CDR3 length: 14 amino acids. Per germline, CDR1 SGHTA and CDR2 FQGTGA. V shed 4 bases and J shed 1 base, with 10 bases lying between them. DNA for the CDR3: TGTGCCAGCAGCTCACCGGGACCCCAAGAGACCCAGTACTTC. Its translation: CASSSPGPQETQYF.